The 5 T cell receptor beta chains below come from one sample, sequenced in a study of cytomegalovirus exposure and HLA in healthy donors. The PCR contained 60 Vbeta and 13 Jbeta primers. Clones were read by immunoSEQ multiplex PCR, and TCRdb kept only the in-frame ones, dropping some. Of some 180,000 clones in the sample, over 70% were seen once. Sequenced input: PBMCs. These receptors were taken from a male donor in good health and CMV-seronegative.

The chain links TRBV7-8 to TRBJ2-3, with 9 bases fitting TRBD2. The germline CDR1 and CDR2 sequences are SGHVS and FQNEAQ. With V trimmed by 7 bases and J by 6 bases, 8 bases remained unmatched. The CDR3 length is 14 residues. Here the CDR3 reads CASNRAGGRDTQYF. The CDR3, as DNA: TGTGCCAGCAACCGAGCGGGGGGCCGGGATACGCAGTATTTT.

The V and J genes are TRBV7-3 and TRBJ2-1; the match to TRBD2 covers 10 bases. Trimming cost V 5 bases and J 4 bases; bases outside gene matches: 5. Germline CDR1 is SGHTA and CDR2 is FQGTGA. The CDR3 totals 15 residues. This CDR3 reads CASSPGLAVYNEQFF. The CDR3 nucleotides are TGTGCCAGCAGCCCCGGACTAGCGGTTTACAATGAGCAGTTCTTC. Variable domain in full (rest from reference TRBV7-3 and TRBJ2-1): GAGVSQTPSNKVTEKGKYVELRCDPISGHTALYWYRQSLGQGPEFLIYFQGTGAADDSGLPNDRFFAVRPEGSVSTLKIQRTERGDSAVYLCASSPGLAVYNEQFFGPGTRLTVL.

The gene calls are TRBV9 and TRBJ1-1; D remains ambiguous. Germline-derived CDR1 and CDR2 are SGDLS and YYNGEE. The CDR3 is 15 residues long. Trimming pared 2 bases from V and 0 bases from J, leaving 11 bases between. The chain's CDR3 is CASSVGREVNTEAFF. The CDR3 DNA follows: TGTGCCAGCAGCGTCGGGAGGGAGGTGAACACTGAAGCTTTCTTT.

The chain links TRBV29-1 to TRBJ2-1; D gene ambiguous. Per germline, CDR1 SQVTM and CDR2 ANQGSEA. The CDR3 contains 14 residues. Trimming took off 4 bases at V and 7 bases at J, with 17 bases between the two ends. CDR3 DNA sequence: TGCAGCGTTGGGCTTGGCGGTCCTTCGAATGAGCAGTTCTTC. This gives the protein CSVGLGGPSNEQFF.

The rearrangement uses TRBV7-3 and TRBJ2-3; 9 bases fit TRBD1. This CDR3 has 17 amino acids. Germline V lookup: CDR1 SGHTA, CDR2 FQGTGA. The V segment lost 5 bases and the J segment 0 bases; nucleotides outside the gene matches: 9. Here the CDR3 DNA reads TGTGCCAGCAGCCTATCAAGGACAGGGGCGAGCACAGATACGCAGTATTTT. Translated: CASSLSRTGASTDTQYF.